This T cell receptor beta chain was captured by sequencing in a study of Ad26.COV2.S vaccination and SARS-CoV-2 variants. Treatment noted: around 19 received Ad26.COV2.S at low or high dose, single or two shots; about 5 received placebo; per-sample allocation not given. Sampling happened 63 days after the first vaccine or placebo injection. As concerns this clone: Its antigen remains unidentified.

Losses at the gene ends were 6 bases for V and 3 bases for J; bases not matched to a gene: 17. From germline, CDR1 is SGHTA and CDR2 FQGNSA. This CDR3 region has 17 residues. Points from the study as a whole: Vaccine recipients posted higher spike-specific TCR breadth than their placebo counterparts. Substantial breadth was reported for post-vaccination spike-specific CD8+ and CD4+ T cells. Vaccine and placebo recipients had similar non-spike TCR breadth.

Profiled with immunoSEQ multiplex PCR; TCRdb holds only in-frame clones, not every one. The table includes roughly 400,000 clones, about 92% detected once. This TCR was recovered from a person aged 18 to 65 who received the Ad26.COV2.S COVID-19 vaccine or a placebo. This sample comprised peripheral blood, obtained in a trial of Ad26.COV2.S vaccine versus placebo. The rearrangement joins TRBV7-2 to TRBJ2-7; TRBD1 matches 7 bases. The CDR3 nucleotides are TGTGCCAGCAGAAATCCTAATTCCAGGGGGTGCTTCTACGAGCAGTACTTC. Protein sequence: CASRNPNSRGCFYEQYF.